The sequence of this T cell receptor beta chain was determined in a study of blood T cell repertoires in COVID-19 (dated by TCRdb to the early 2020s). In the study overall: The collaborator samples originated in the United States, Italy and Spain and spanned the acute and convalescent phases of COVID-19. The material from the prospective study consisted of cDNA or gDNA derived from T cells, B-cell-depleted T cells, or PBMCs. The dataset comprised deeply sampled blood TCRbeta repertoires from subjects exposed to, actively infected with, or recovered from COVID-19. The repertoires were released in a freely available public database intended as a resource for research on the immune response to SARS-CoV-2. Samples came from the ongoing ImmuneRACE study (first 160 participants) plus 1,254 subjects from 6 global collaborators. Nearly every sample came with metadata listing a de-identified subject ID, COVID-19 status, age in years and sex. Where HLA class I and class II types were available, the types were taken from metadata supplied by the sample provider, not from assay-based typing. Beyond this particular receptor, the publication reports: The amount of clinical and demographic metadata varied by source and participant and was provided uncurated.

Its CDR3 holds 13 amino acids, cysteine through phenylalanine. Only the CDR3 DNA stays, 39 bases, in frame from base 1. Reading the germline V gene gives CDR1 LGHNA and CDR2 YSLEER. V sheds 1 base and J sheds 8 bases, leaving 10 bases between their ends. The immunoSEQ Assay, a bias-controlled multiplex PCR, was used to amplify TCRbeta CDR3 regions from genomic DNA. As for the authors' bioinformatics: Within the assay, amplification of reference gene primers was used to estimate how many nucleated cells each sample contained. Sequence reads were collapsed and filtered to measure the absolute abundance of every unique TCRbeta CDR3 rearrangement. For each sample, productive Simpson clonality was calculated as the square root of Simpson's diversity index over productive rearrangements. The immuneACCESS repertoire file appears here via TCRdb, limited to in-frame rearrangements. These files lack a portion of the clones; in checked studies, under half of the deficit traces to unresolved V genes, and the cause of the others is not known. V and J calls plus clone size are reproduced from that table; the DNA served to infer D and trimming. This sample holds approximately 120,000 clones; just under 90% were observed only once. The top ten hold about 1.1% of the sample.

The collaborating institutions used their own protocols to collect whole blood in K2EDTA tubes. Collaborator samples were shipped for TCRbeta analysis as frozen whole blood, isolated PBMCs, or DNA extracted from either sample type. This clone has more than one count but fewer than ten. Its antigen specificity is not known. No much larger clone is present one base from it, and per-base qualities are unavailable. Other DNA sequences in the same sample also yield this CDR3. The specimen sequenced was peripheral blood. The receptor chain draws on TRBV4-3 and TRBJ2-3, with TRBD2 as a weak D call on 5 bases. This sequence was found in a human donor in a cohort sampled during active COVID-19. The sequence in DNA is TGCGCCAGCAGCCAAGTGCTACGGGGTACGCAGTATTTT. Its coded protein is CASSQVLRGTQYF.